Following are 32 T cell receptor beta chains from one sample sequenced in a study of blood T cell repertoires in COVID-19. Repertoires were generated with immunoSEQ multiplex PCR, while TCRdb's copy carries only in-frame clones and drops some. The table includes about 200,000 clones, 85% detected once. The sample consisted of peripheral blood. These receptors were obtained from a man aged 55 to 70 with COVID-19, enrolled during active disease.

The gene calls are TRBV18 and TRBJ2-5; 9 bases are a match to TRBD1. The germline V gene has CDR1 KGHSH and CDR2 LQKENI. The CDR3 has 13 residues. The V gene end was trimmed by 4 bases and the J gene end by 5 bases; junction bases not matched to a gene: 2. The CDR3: CASSLDRGETQYF. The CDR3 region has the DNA TGTGCCAGCTCACTGGACAGGGGTGAGACCCAGTACTTC.

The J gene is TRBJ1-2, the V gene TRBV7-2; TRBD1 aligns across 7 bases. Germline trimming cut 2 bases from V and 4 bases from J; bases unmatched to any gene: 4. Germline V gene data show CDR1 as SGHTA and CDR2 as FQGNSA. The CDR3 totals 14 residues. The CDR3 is CASSLTGQSYGYTF. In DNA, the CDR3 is TGTGCCAGCAGCTTAACGGGACAGTCCTATGGCTACACCTTC.

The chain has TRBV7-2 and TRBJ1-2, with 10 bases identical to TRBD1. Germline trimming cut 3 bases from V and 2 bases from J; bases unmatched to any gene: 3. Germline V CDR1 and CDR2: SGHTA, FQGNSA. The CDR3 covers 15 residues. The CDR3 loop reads CASSFRQGANYGYTF. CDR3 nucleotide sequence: TGTGCCAGCAGCTTCAGACAGGGGGCGAACTATGGCTACACCTTC.

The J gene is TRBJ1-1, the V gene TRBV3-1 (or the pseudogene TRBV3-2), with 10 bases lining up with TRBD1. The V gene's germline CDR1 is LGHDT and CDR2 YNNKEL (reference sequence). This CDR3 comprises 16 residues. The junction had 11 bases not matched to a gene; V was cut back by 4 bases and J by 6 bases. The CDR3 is CASSPFWTGGTAEAFF. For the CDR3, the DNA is TGTGCCAGCAGCCCTTTTTGGACAGGGGGTACGGCTGAAGCTTTCTTT.

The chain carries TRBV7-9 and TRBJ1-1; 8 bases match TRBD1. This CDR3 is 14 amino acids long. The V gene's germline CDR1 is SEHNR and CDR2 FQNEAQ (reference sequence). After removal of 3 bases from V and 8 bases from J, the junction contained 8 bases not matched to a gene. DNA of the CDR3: TGTGCCAGCAGCTTCGTGGACAGGGAAGGAGAAGCTTTCTTT. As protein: CASSFVDREGEAFF.

For the CDR3, the DNA is TGTGCCAGCAGGCCACCGGGACAGGGGGCGCGCGGCTACACCTTC. Its protein is CASRPPGQGARGYTF. V is TRBV3-1 (or the pseudogene TRBV3-2) and J is TRBJ1-2, with TRBD1 matching 12 bases. Germline lookup yields CDR1 LGHDT and CDR2 YNNKEL (reference sequence). The CDR3 length is 15 residues. Trimming at V came to 6 bases and at J to 8 bases, leaving 10 bases not matched to a gene.

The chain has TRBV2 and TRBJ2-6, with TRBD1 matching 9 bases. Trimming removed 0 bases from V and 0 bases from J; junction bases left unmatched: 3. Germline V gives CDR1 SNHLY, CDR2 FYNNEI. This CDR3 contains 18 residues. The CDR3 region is CASSEAGQGLSGANVLTF. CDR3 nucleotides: TGTGCCAGCAGTGAAGCGGGACAGGGTCTCTCTGGGGCCAACGTCCTGACTTTC. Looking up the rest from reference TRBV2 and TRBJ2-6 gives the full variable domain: EPEVTQTPSHQVTQMGQEVILRCVPISNHLYFYWYRQILGQKVEFLVSFYNNEISEKSEIFDDQFSVERPDGSNFTLKIRSTKLEDSAMYFCASSEAGQGLSGANVLTFGAGSRLTVL.

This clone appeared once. CDR3 coding DNA: TGTGCCAGCAGCTTCACCGGGATTGGAACAGATACGCAGTATTTT. It translates to CASSFTGIGTDTQYF. The chain uses TRBV5-6 and TRBJ2-3; possibly TRBD2 for D (5 bases). The germline gives CDR1 SGHDT, CDR2 YYEEEE. With 2 bases removed from V and 3 bases from J, the gap between germline ends came to 13 bases. The CDR3 covers 15 residues.

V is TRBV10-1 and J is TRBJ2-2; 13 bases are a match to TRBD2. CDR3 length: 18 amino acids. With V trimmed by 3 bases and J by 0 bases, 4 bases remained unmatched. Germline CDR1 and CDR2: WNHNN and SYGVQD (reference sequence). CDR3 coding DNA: TGCGCCAGCAGTGACTGGACTAGCGGGAGTTCGAACACCGGGGAGCTGTTTTTT. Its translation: CASSDWTSGSSNTGELFF.

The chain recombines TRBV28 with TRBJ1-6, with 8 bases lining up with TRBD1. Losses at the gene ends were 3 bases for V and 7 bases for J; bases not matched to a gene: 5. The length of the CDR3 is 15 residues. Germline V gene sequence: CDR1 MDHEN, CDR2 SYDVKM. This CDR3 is CASSFSGQGNSPLHF. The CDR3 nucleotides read TGTGCCAGCAGTTTCTCCGGACAGGGCAATTCACCCCTCCACTTT.

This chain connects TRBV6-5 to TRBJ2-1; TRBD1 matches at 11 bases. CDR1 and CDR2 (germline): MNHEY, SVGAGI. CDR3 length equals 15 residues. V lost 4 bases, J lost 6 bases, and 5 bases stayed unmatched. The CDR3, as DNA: TGTGCCAGCAGTTCCTCGGGACAGGGGGGCAATGAGCAGTTCTTC. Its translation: CASSSSGQGGNEQFF.

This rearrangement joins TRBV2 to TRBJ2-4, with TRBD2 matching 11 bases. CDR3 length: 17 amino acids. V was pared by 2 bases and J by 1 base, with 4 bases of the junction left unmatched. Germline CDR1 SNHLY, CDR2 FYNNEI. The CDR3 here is CASSETSGSRAKNIQYF. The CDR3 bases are TGTGCCAGCAGTGAAACTAGCGGGAGTCGGGCCAAAAACATTCAGTACTTC. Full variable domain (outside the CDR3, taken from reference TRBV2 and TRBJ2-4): EPEVTQTPSHQVTQMGQEVILRCVPISNHLYFYWYRQILGQKVEFLVSFYNNEISEKSEIFDDQFSVERPDGSNFTLKIRSTKLEDSAMYFCASSETSGSRAKNIQYFGAGTRLSVL.

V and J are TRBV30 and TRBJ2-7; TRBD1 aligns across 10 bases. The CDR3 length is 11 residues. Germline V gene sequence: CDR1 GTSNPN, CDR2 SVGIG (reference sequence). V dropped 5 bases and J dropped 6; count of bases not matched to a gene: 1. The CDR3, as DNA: TGTGCCTGGCGACAGGGGGCCGAGCAGTACTTC. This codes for CAWRQGAEQYF.

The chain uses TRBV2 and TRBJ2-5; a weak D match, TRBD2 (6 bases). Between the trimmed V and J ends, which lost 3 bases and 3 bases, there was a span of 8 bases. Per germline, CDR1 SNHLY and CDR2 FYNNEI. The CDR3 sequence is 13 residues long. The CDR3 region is CASSDGRKETQYF. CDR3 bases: TGTGCCAGCAGTGATGGGAGGAAAGAGACCCAGTACTTC.

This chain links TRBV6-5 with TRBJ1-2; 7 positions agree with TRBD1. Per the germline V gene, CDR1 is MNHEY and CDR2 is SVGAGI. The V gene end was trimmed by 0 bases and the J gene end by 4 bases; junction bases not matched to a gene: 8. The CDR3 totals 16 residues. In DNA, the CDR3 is TGTGCCAGCAGTTACTCGGCATGGACAGGATCCTATGGCTACACCTTC. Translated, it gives CASSYSAWTGSYGYTF.

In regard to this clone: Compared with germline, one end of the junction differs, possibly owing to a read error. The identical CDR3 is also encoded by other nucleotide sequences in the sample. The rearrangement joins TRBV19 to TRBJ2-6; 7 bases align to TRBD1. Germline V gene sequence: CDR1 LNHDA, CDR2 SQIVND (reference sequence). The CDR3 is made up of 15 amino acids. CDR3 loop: CASSHRGSGANVLTF. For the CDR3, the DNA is TGTGCCAGTAGCCACAGGGGCTCTGGAGCCAACGTCCTGACTTTC.

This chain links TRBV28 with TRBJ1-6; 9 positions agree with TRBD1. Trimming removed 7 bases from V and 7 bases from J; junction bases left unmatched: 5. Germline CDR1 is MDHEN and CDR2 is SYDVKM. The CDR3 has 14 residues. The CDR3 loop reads CASKRTGENSPLHF. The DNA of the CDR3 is TGTGCCAGCAAGAGGACAGGGGAAAATTCACCCCTCCACTTT.

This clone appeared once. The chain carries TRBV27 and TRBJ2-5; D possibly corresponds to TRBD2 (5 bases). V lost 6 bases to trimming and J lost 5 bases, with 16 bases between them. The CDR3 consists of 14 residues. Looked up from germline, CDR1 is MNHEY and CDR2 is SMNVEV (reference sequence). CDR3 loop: CASSLRRGGETQYF. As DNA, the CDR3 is TGTGCCAGCAGCCTCCGCCGTGGCGGGGAGACCCAGTACTTC.

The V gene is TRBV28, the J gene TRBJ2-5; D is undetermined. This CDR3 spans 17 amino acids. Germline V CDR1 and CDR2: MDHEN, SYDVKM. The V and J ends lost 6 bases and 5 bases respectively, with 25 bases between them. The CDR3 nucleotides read TGTGCCAGCAGCCCCGAAGCAGTTCTCTTCACGCGGGAGACCCAGTACTTC. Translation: CASSPEAVLFTRETQYF. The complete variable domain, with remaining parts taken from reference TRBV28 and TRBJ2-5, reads DVKVTQSSRYLVKRTGEKVFLECVQDMDHENMFWYRQDPGLGLRLIYFSYDVKMKEKGDIPEGYSVSREKKERFSLILESASTNQTSMYLCASSPEAVLFTRETQYFGPGTRLLVL.

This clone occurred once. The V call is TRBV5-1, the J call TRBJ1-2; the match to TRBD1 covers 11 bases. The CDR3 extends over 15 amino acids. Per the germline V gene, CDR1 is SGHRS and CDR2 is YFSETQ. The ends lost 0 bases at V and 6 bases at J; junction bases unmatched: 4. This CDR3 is CASSLGGQGADGYTF. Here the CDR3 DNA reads TGCGCCAGCAGCTTGGGCGGACAGGGGGCTGATGGCTACACCTTC. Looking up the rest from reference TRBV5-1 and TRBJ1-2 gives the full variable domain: KAGVTQTPRYLIKTRGQQVTLSCSPISGHRSVSWYQQTPGQGLQFLFEYFSETQRNKGNFPGRFSGRQFSNSRSEMNVSTLELGDSALYLCASSLGGQGADGYTFGSGTRLTVV.

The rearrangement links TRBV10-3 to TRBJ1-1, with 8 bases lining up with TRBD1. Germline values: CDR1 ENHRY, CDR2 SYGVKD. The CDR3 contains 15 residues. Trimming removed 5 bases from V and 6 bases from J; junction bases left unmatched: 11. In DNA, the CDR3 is TGTGCCATCAGTTCCGCGACAGGGGTTGTTGCTGAAGCTTTCTTT. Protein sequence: CAISSATGVVAEAFF.

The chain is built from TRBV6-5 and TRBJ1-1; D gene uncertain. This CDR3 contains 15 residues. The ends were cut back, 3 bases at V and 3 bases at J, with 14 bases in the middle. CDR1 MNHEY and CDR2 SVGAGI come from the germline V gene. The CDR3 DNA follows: TGTGCCAGCAGTTATTTGTCCTCGGCGGACACTGAAGCTTTCTTT. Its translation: CASSYLSSADTEAFF.

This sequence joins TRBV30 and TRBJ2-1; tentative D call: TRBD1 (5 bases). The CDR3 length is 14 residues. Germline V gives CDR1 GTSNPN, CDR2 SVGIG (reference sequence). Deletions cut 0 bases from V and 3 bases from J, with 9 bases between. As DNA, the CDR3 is TGTGCCTGGAGTGTTGGGGCCTTCTACAATGAGCAGTTCTTC. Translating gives CAWSVGAFYNEQFF.

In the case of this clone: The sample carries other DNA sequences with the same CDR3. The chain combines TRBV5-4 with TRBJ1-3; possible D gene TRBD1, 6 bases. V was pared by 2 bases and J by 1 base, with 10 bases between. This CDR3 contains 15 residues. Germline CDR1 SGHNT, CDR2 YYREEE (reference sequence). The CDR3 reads CASSLDQGSGNTIYF. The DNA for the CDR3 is TGTGCCAGCAGCTTAGACCAGGGGTCTGGAAACACCATATATTTT. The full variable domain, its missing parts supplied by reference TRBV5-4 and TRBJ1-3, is ETGVTQSPTHLIKTRGQQVTLRCSSQSGHNTVSWYQQALGQGPQFIFQYYREEENGRGNFPPRFSGLQFPNYSSELNVNALELDDSALYLCASSLDQGSGNTIYFGEGSWLTVV.

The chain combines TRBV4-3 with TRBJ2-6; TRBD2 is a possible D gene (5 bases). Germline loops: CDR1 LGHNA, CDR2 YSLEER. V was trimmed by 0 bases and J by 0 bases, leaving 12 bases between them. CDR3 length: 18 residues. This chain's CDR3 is CASSQDTRPSSGANVLTF. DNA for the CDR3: TGCGCCAGCAGCCAAGACACTAGACCGAGCTCTGGGGCCAACGTCCTGACTTTC.

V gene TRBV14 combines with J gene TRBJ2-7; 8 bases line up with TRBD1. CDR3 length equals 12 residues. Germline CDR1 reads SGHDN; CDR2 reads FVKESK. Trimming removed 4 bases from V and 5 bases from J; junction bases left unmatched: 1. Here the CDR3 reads CASSPGGHEQYF. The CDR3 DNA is TGTGCCAGCAGCCCAGGGGGCCACGAGCAGTACTTC.

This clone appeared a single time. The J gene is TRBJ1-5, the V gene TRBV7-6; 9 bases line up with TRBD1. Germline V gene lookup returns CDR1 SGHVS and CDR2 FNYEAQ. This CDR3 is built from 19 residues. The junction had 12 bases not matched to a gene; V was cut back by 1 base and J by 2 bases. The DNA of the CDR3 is TGTGCCAGCAGCTTAGGGTGGGACAGGGAAGGAGGGGGCAATCAGCCCCAGCATTTT. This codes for CASSLGWDREGGGNQPQHF. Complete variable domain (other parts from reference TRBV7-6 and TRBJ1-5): GAGVSQSPRYKVTKRGQDVALRCDPISGHVSLYWYRQALGQGPEFLTYFNYEAQQDKSGLPNDRFSAERPEGSISTLTIQRTEQRDSAMYRCASSLGWDREGGGNQPQHFGDGTRLSIL.

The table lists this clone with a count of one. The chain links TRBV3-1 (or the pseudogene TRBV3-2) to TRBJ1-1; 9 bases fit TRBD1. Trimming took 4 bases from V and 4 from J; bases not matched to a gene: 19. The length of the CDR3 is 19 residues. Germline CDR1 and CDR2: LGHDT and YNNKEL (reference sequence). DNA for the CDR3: TGTGCCAGCAGCCTTCTTCCACCGGGACAGGGCAGACCAGGCACTGAAGCTTTCTTT. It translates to CASSLLPPGQGRPGTEAFF.

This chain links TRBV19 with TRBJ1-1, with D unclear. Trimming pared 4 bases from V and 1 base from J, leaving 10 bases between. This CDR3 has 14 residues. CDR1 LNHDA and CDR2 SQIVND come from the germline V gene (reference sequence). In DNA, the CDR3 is TGTGCCAGTAGTAGTGGGTCAGGGAACACTGAAGCTTTCTTT. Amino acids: CASSSGSGNTEAFF.

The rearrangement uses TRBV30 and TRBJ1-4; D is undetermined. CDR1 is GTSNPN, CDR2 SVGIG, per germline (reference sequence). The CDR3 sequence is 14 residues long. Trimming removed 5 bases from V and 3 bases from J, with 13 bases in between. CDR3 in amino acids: CAWGTGGSNEKLFF. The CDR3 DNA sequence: TGTGCCTGGGGAACGGGAGGGTCTAATGAAAAACTGTTTTTT.

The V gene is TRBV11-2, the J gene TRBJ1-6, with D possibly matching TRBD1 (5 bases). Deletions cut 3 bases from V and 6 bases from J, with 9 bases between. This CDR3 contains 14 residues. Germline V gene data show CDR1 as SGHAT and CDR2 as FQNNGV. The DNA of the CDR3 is TGTGCCAGCAGCTTTGGACACCTTAATTCACCCCTCCACTTT. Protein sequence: CASSFGHLNSPLHF.

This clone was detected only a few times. CDR3 loop: CASSRDRGGDTQYF. The CDR3 bases are TGTGCCAGCAGCCGGGACAGGGGTGGAGATACGCAGTATTTT. This chain connects TRBV7-2 to TRBJ2-3; 10 positions agree with TRBD1. This CDR3 has 14 amino acids. The J segment lost 5 bases and the V segment lost 5 bases, leaving 4 bases of the junction unmatched. Per germline, CDR1 SGHTA and CDR2 FQGNSA.